This T cell receptor (beta chain) was recovered during a study of T cell changes during pregnancy in multiple sclerosis. The CDR3 runs 16 residues. Germline CDR1 SGHTA, CDR2 FQGNSA. V was pared by 5 bases and J by 5 bases, with 7 bases of the junction left unmatched. The protocol was immunoSEQ multiplex PCR, while the TCRdb copy is restricted to in-frame clones and leaves out a portion. The sample has just under 50,000 clones, around 94% seen once. The source was CD4+ T cells from peripheral blood mononuclear cells, collected in the third trimester of pregnancy. The sequence derives from a female donor with multiple sclerosis, enrolled in a pregnancy study. The chain recombines TRBV7-2 with TRBJ2-2; 11 bases align to TRBD2. The CDR3 DNA is TGTGCCAGCAGCGTACATAGCGGGGGGGGTACCGGGGAGCTGTTTTTT. It yields the protein CASSVHSGGGTGELFF.